This T cell receptor beta chain was observed in a study of response to subunit inactivated influenza vaccine. Trimming cost V 1 base and J 6 bases, with 20 bases left between them. The CDR3 runs 17 residues. A single record per CDR3 protein comes from TCRdb applying MiXCR to the RT-PCR reads. The sample yields about 780,000 distinct CDR3 sequences, about 18% seen once. The rearrangement joins TRBV12-3 or TRBV12-4 to TRBJ2-3; D is ambiguous. This receptor was identified in a man aged 45 to 65 who received an inactivated influenza vaccine. The input for sequencing was PBMCs from blood, taken roughly 5 days after vaccination. The CDR3 is CASSLEASPSGADTQYF. DNA of the CDR3: TGTGCCAGCAGTTTAGAGGCCTCACCCTCGGGCGCCGATACGCAGTATTTT.